The 7 T cell receptor beta chains below come from one sample, sequenced in a study of blood T cell repertoires in COVID-19. Profiling relied on immunoSEQ multiplex PCR, and the TCRdb table lists in-frame clones only, not all of them. The sample carries approximately 150,000 clones, over 75% recorded once. Sequencing used peripheral blood. Receptors were obtained from a man younger than 35 with COVID-19, enrolled during active disease.

V usage is TRBV4-1 and J usage is TRBJ2-5; 10 bases are shared with TRBD1. With V trimmed by 1 base and J by 5 bases, 4 bases remained unmatched. In germline, CDR1 is MGHRA, CDR2 YSYEKL. This CDR3 has 15 amino acids. The CDR3 nucleotides are TGCGCCAGCAGCCAAGTAGGGACAGGGGTCGAGACCCAGTACTTC. This sequence encodes CASSQVGTGVETQYF.

The chain carries TRBV27 and TRBJ2-1; perhaps TRBD1 as D (5 bases). V was pared by 1 base and J by 9 bases, with 13 bases between. From germline, CDR1 is MNHEY and CDR2 SMNVEV (reference sequence). This CDR3 has 14 residues. The DNA of the CDR3 is TGTGCCAGCAGTTTATTCCAGGGAACGGGTGAGCAGTTCTTC. Protein product: CASSLFQGTGEQFF.

The chain uses TRBV5-1 and TRBJ2-1, with 7 bases that match TRBD2. This CDR3 is built from 15 residues. CDR1 SGHRS and CDR2 YFSETQ come from the germline V gene. Trimming took 2 bases from V and 2 from J; bases not matched to a gene: 4. Here the CDR3 reads CASSFGLGAYNEQFF. The CDR3 nucleotides are TGCGCCAGCAGCTTCGGACTAGGAGCCTACAATGAGCAGTTCTTC.

This clone was detected only a few times. The rearrangement links TRBV19 to TRBJ1-1; 9 nucleotides agree with TRBD1. CDR3 length equals 16 residues. Germline lookup yields CDR1 LNHDA and CDR2 SQIVND (reference sequence). V trimming: 4 bases; J trimming: 5 bases; junction bases outside the gene matches: 11. CDR3 loop: CASSTTAGQGKTEAFF. The CDR3 DNA sequence: TGTGCCAGTAGTACCACGGCCGGACAGGGGAAAACTGAAGCTTTCTTT.

The V gene is TRBV27, the J gene TRBJ2-7; TRBD1 aligns across 9 bases. J gave up 3 bases and V 3 bases, and 3 bases lay outside the gene matches. The CDR3 is 14 amino acids. Germline assignment: CDR1 MNHEY and CDR2 SMNVEV (reference sequence). The CDR3 loop is CASSFGQGIYEQYF. The CDR3 bases are TGTGCCAGCAGTTTCGGACAGGGGATCTACGAGCAGTACTTC.

V usage is TRBV7-9 and J usage is TRBJ2-7, with D maybe TRBD1 (6 bases). V was shortened by 5 bases and J by 4 bases, with 12 bases between the two germline ends. The CDR3 loop spans 13 amino acids. Germline loops: CDR1 SEHNR, CDR2 FQNEAQ (reference sequence). The CDR3 region has the DNA TGTGCCAGCAGCCCAACAGGGAAATACGAGCAGTACTTC. This gives the protein CASSPTGKYEQYF. The full variable domain, in which reference TRBV7-9 and TRBJ2-7 provide the parts outside the CDR3, is DTGVSQNPRHKITKRGQNVTFRCDPISEHNRLYWYRQTLGQGPEFLTYFQNEAQLEKSRLLSDRFSAERPKGSFSTLEIQRTEQGDSAMYLCASSPTGKYEQYFGPGTRLTVT.

The chain links TRBV24-1 to TRBJ1-3; D gene ambiguous. V lost 5 bases and J 2 bases, leaving 6 bases between the germline ends. The CDR3 contains 13 residues. The V gene's germline CDR1 is KGHDR and CDR2 SFDVKD. The CDR3 region is CATSGGTGNTIYF. DNA for the CDR3: TGTGCCACCAGTGGAGGGACTGGAAACACCATATATTTT.